The sequence of this T cell receptor (beta chain) was determined in a study of shared clonotypes between healthy human individuals. TCRdb keeps only in-frame clones here, not all; method: immunoSEQ multiplex PCR. Of about 2.4 million clones listed, 85% to 95% are singletons. Germline V gene data show CDR1 as LNHNV and CDR2 as YYDKDF (reference sequence). Trimming removed 0 bases at V and 5 bases at J, with 13 bases between. The CDR3 covers 15 residues. Healthy adults negative for HIV, lacking recent acute infections or vaccinations, served as donors. The sample comprised naive CD4+ T cells sorted from blood. Stated subset: CD45RA+ positively selected. The sequence derives from a man between 18 and 29 years old in good health. The chain combines TRBV15 with TRBJ2-5; D gene uncertain. The CDR3 coding sequence is TGTGCCACCAGCAGAGATCGGGCTGGCGGCGAGACCCAGTACTTC. Its protein is CATSRDRAGGETQYF.